These T cell receptor beta chains were read from a single sample in a study of T cells in localized non-small cell lung cancer. Measured with immunoSEQ multiplex PCR; TCRdb has only the in-frame clones, and not every one. The sample records about 28,000 clones, 65% to 85% being singletons. The material sequenced was peripheral blood mononuclear cells, taken before any cancer treatment. The source of these receptors is a man aged 40 to 70 with stage III lung adenocarcinoma. Both conserved end residues are part of each CDR3. The D gene is left open where the match is weak. Only part of the rows carry a size: once, few, many, or a class if the clone is expanded.

V gene	clone size	D gene	J gene	CDR3 length	CDR3 DNA	CDR3 protein
TRBV14	-	-	TRBJ2-3	16	TGTGCCAGCAGCCAAGATCTTGGGGGGTGGCAAGATACGCAGTATTTT	CASSQDLGGWQDTQYF
TRBV7-2	-	-	TRBJ1-3	14	TGTGCCAGCAGCTTACAGTTCGGGGGAAACACCATATATTTT	CASSLQFGGNTIYF
TRBV18	-	-	TRBJ2-7	14	TGTGCCAGCTCACCACCCATAGTTCCCTACGAGCAGTACTTC	CASSPPIVPYEQYF
TRBV28	-	TRBD1	TRBJ1-2	14	TGTGCCAGCAGTACCACAGGGGGACCCTATGGCTACACCTTC	CASSTTGGPYGYTF
TRBV9	few	TRBD2	TRBJ2-5	15	TGTGCCAGCAGCTTATCGGGACTAGAGGGAGAGACCCAGTACTTC	CASSLSGLEGETQYF
TRBV5-1	-	-	TRBJ1-1	13	TGCGCCAGCAGCTTGTCAGGTGAAACTGAAGCTTTCTTT	CASSLSGETEAFF
TRBV27	-	-	TRBJ2-3	14	TGTGCCAGCAGTTTAAGCCTTCCCACAGATACGCAGTATTTT	CASSLSLPTDTQYF
TRBV7-2	once	TRBD1	TRBJ2-2	17	TGTGCCAGCAGCCGCCGAGACAGGGGAGGGAACACCGGGGAGCTGTTTTTT	CASSRRDRGGNTGELFF
TRBV7-6	-	TRBD2	TRBJ2-7	14	TGTGCCAGCAGCGAGACTAGCGGCTCCTACGAGCAGTACTTC	CASSETSGSYEQYF
TRBV5-1	once	TRBD1	TRBJ2-2	13	TGCGCCAGCAGCTTGGGACAGGGAGGGGAGCTGTTTTTT	CASSLGQGGELFF
TRBV6-6	few	-	TRBJ2-7	16	TGTGCCAGCAGTTACGGGGGGACGGACGGTAGCTACGAGCAGTACTTC	CASSYGGTDGSYEQYF
TRBV28	once	TRBD1	TRBJ1-3	13	TGTGCCAGCAGGCAGGGGGCTGGAAACACCATATATTTT	CASRQGAGNTIYF
TRBV2	-	TRBD2	TRBJ2-2	18	TGTGCCAGCAGTGAATCTTTGGGACCGGGACTAGTAACCGGGGAGCTGCTTTTT	CASSESLGPGLVTGELLF
TRBV13	-	TRBD2	TRBJ2-7	14	TGTGCCAGCAGCTTAGGAGCGGGGGCATACGAGCAGTACTTC	CASSLGAGAYEQYF
TRBV28	-	TRBD1	TRBJ2-5	15	TGTGCCAGCAGCCTAATCGGACAGGGGGGAGAGACCCAGTACTTC	CASSLIGQGGETQYF
TRBV2	-	TRBD2	TRBJ2-3	17	TGTGCCAGCAGTGAAGCCCCAACTAGCGGGAGTACAGATACGCAGTATTTT	CASSEAPTSGSTDTQYF
TRBV5-1	-	-	TRBJ1-1	14	TGCGCCAGCAGCCCCGCCGCGGGGTCCACTGAAGCTTTCTTT	CASSPAAGSTEAFF
TRBV30	-	TRBD2	TRBJ2-3	15	TGTGCCTGGAGGTCCGGGACTACTTTTTTAGATACGCAGTATTTT	CAWRSGTTFLDTQYF
TRBV10-3	-	-	TRBJ2-6	15	TGTGCCATCAGTGAGTCAGGGAGTGGGGCCAACGTCCTGACTTTC	CAISESGSGANVLTF
TRBV10-3	-	-	TRBJ2-3	13	TGTGCCACCCTTAGCGGCTTCACAGATACGCAGTATTTT	CATLSGFTDTQYF
TRBV11-2	once	-	TRBJ2-7	13	TGTGCCAGCAGCTTAGATGGGGGCCACGAGCAGTACTTC	CASSLDGGHEQYF
TRBV4-1	-	-	TRBJ2-3	14	TGCGCCAGCAGCCAAGAGGGGAGGACAGATACGCAGTATTTT	CASSQEGRTDTQYF
TRBV11-2	-	TRBD2	TRBJ2-3	18	TGTGCCAGCAGCCCTAGCTTGGGACTAGCGGGAGGAGTGGATACGCAGTATTTT	CASSPSLGLAGGVDTQYF
TRBV28	-	TRBD1	TRBJ2-3	15	TGTGCCAGCAGTTTGGGGGACAGGGAGGCAGATACGCAGTATTTT	CASSLGDREADTQYF
TRBV19	-	-	TRBJ1-2	14	TGTGCCAGTAGGACAGACGATAACCTCTATGGCTACACCTTC	CASRTDDNLYGYTF
TRBV6-6	-	TRBD1	TRBJ2-7	12	TGTGCCAGCAGTTACTCGACAGGGTGGCAGTACTTC	CASSYSTGWQYF
TRBV4-1	-	-	TRBJ2-3	14	TGCGCCAGCAGCCAATTAACCGGAACTGTGGCGCAGTATTTT	CASSQLTGTVAQYF
TRBV19	-	-	TRBJ1-2	14	TGTGCCACCCAGTCTCCGGGAGGGCGGTATGGCTACACCTTC	CATQSPGGRYGYTF
TRBV19	once	-	TRBJ1-1	13	TGTGCCAGTAGTCCTCAGCTGAACACTGAAGCTTTCTTT	CASSPQLNTEAFF
TRBV2	-	TRBD1	TRBJ1-5	14	TGTGCCAGCAGCGGGACAGGGGGGGATCAGCCCCAGCATTTT	CASSGTGGDQPQHF
TRBV6-5	-	TRBD1	TRBJ1-1	15	TGTGCCAGCAGTTCGGACAGGCTTTTGAACACTGAAGCTTTCTTT	CASSSDRLLNTEAFF